The 6 T cell receptor beta chains presented below share a single source sample, sequenced in a study of glioma-infiltrating T cells after dendritic cell vaccination. Time point defined: after dendritic cell vaccination, including at tumor progression/relapse. Here immunoSEQ multiplex PCR was the method, and the copy in TCRdb shows in-frame clones only, minus some. The repertoire has over 90,000 clones, 65% to 85% of them found once; the top ten carry 4.5% to 5.5%. Sample: blood, taken after dendritic cell vaccination. These receptor sequences come from a human donor with glioblastoma.

This clone was observed a handful of times. The V gene is TRBV19, the J gene TRBJ1-6; 9 bases match TRBD1. This CDR3 comprises 16 residues. J gave up 6 bases and V 3 bases, and 6 bases lay outside the gene matches. Germline CDR1 LNHDA, CDR2 SQIVND (reference sequence). The CDR3 DNA reads TGTGCCAGTAGTATTATCGCGGGACAGGGTAATTCACCCCTCCACTTT. As protein: CASSIIAGQGNSPLHF.

The chain joins TRBV19 to TRBJ1-5; TRBD1 is a possible D gene (5 bases). This CDR3 comprises 16 residues. Per the germline V gene, CDR1 is LNHDA and CDR2 is SQIVND (reference sequence). CDR3: CGVSERRGLREMPQHF. The CDR3 DNA is TGTGGAGTATCCGAGAGGCGGGGGTTGCGGGAGATGCCCCAGCATTTT.

The V call is TRBV6-5, the J call TRBJ1-2, with D uncertain. The CDR3 consists of 13 residues. CDR1 and CDR2 (germline): MNHEY, SVGAGI. Deletions cut 0 bases from V and 1 base from J, with 3 bases between. CDR3 nucleotide sequence: TGTGCCAGCAGTTACTCCTATAACTATGGCTACACCTTC. Protein sequence: CASSYSYNYGYTF.

The chain combines TRBV11-2 with TRBJ2-1; 9 bases align to TRBD1. Trimming took 4 bases from V and 4 from J; bases not matched to a gene: 11. The CDR3 is 17 residues long. The germline V gene encodes CDR1 SGHAT and CDR2 FQNNGV. The CDR3 region is CASSSTRGTGIYNEQFF. The CDR3 coding sequence is TGTGCCAGCAGCTCTACCCGAGGGACAGGGATATACAATGAGCAGTTCTTC. The entire variable domain, with the rest obtained from reference TRBV11-2 and TRBJ2-1, is as follows: EAGVAQSPRYKIIEKRQSVAFWCNPISGHATLYWYQQILGQGPKLLIQFQNNGVVDDSQLPKDRFSAERLKGVDSTLKIQPAKLEDSAVYLCASSSTRGTGIYNEQFFGPGTRLTVL.

V and J are TRBV11-2 and TRBJ2-3; TRBD2 agrees at 13 bases. Germline CDR1 is SGHAT and CDR2 is FQNNGV. J lost 5 bases, V lost 5 bases, and 4 bases had no gene match. The CDR3 spans 15 residues. The chain's CDR3 is CASSPGLAGIDTQYF. The CDR3 region has the DNA TGTGCCAGCAGCCCGGGACTAGCGGGGATAGATACGCAGTATTTT. Drawing the rest from reference TRBV11-2 and TRBJ2-3, the complete variable domain is EAGVAQSPRYKIIEKRQSVAFWCNPISGHATLYWYQQILGQGPKLLIQFQNNGVVDDSQLPKDRFSAERLKGVDSTLKIQPAKLEDSAVYLCASSPGLAGIDTQYFGPGTRLTVL.

The chain employs TRBV19 and TRBJ1-5; TRBD1 matches 9 bases. CDR1 LNHDA and CDR2 SQIVND come from the germline V gene (reference sequence). This CDR3 region has 16 residues. Trimming cost V 3 bases and J 6 bases; bases outside gene matches: 9. The chain's CDR3 is CASSMTSGQGGQPQHF. For the CDR3, the DNA is TGTGCCAGTAGTATGACGTCGGGACAGGGTGGTCAGCCCCAGCATTTT.